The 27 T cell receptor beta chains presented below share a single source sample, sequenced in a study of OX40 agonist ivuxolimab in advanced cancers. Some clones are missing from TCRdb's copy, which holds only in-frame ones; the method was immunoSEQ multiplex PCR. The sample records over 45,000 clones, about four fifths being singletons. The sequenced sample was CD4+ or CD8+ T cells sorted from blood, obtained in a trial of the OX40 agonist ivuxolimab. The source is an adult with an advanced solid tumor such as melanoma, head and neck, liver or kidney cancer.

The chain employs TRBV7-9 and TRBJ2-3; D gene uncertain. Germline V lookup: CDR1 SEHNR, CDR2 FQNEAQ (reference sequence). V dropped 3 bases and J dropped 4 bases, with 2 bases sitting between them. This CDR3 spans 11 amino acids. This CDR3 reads CASSFPDTQYF. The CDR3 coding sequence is TGTGCCAGCAGCTTCCCAGATACGCAGTATTTT. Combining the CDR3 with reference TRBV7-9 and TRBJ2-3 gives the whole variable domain DTGVSQNPRHKITKRGQNVTFRCDPISEHNRLYWYRQTLGQGPEFLTYFQNEAQLEKSRLLSDRFSAERPKGSFSTLEIQRTEQGDSAMYLCASSFPDTQYFGPGTRLTVL.

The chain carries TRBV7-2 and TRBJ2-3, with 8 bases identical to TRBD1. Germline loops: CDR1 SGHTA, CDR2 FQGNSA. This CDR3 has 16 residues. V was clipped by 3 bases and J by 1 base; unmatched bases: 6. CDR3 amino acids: CASSFVRGLRTDTQYF. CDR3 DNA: TGTGCCAGCAGCTTCGTCAGGGGGCTTCGCACAGATACGCAGTATTTT. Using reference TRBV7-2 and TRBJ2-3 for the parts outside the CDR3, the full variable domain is GAGVSQSPSNKVTEKGKDVELRCDPISGHTALYWYRQSLGQGLEFLIYFQGNSAPDKSGLPSDRFSAERTGGSVSTLTIQRTQQEDSAVYLCASSFVRGLRTDTQYFGPGTRLTVL.

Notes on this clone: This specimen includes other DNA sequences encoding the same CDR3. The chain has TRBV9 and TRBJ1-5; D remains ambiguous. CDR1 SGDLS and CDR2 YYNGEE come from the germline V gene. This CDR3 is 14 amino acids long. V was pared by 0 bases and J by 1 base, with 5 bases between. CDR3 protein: CASSVAGSNQPQHF. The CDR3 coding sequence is TGTGCCAGCAGCGTAGCTGGAAGCAATCAGCCCCAGCATTTT.

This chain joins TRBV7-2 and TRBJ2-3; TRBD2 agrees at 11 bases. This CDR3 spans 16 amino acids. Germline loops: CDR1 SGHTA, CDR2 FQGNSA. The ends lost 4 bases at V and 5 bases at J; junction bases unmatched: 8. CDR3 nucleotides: TGTGCCAGCAGCTCCCGGGTTAGCGGGAGGGTAGATACGCAGTATTTT. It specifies CASSSRVSGRVDTQYF.

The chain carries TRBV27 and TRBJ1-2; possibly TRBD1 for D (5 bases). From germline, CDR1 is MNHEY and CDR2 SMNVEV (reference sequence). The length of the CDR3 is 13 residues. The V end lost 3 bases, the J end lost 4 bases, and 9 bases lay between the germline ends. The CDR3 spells CASSFVGAYGYTF. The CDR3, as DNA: TGTGCCAGCAGTTTTGTAGGGGCCTATGGCTACACCTTC.

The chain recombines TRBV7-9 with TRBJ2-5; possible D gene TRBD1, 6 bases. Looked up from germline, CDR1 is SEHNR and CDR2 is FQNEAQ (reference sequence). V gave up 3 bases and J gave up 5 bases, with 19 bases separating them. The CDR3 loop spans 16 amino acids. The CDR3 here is CASSFGATGPWETQYF. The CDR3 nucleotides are TGTGCCAGCAGCTTTGGGGCCACAGGGCCCTGGGAGACCCAGTACTTC.

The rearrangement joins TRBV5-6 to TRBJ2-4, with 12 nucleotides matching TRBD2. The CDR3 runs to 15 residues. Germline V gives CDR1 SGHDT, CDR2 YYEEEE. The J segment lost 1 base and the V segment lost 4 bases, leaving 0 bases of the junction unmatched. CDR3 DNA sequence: TGTGCCAGCAGCGGGACTAGCGGGGCCAAAAACATTCAGTACTTC. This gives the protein CASSGTSGAKNIQYF.

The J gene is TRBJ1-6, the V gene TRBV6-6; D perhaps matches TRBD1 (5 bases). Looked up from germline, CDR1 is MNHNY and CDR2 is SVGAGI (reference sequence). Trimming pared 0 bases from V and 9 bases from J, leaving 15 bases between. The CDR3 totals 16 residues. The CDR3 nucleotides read TGTGCCAGCAGTTACTCGGGGGGTTGGGATGTTTCACCCCTCCACTTT. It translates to CASSYSGGWDVSPLHF.

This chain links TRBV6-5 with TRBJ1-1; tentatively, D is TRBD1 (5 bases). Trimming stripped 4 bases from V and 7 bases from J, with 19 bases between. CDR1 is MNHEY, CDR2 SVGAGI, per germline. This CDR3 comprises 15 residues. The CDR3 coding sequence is TGTGCCAGCAGTTTCAGCGGAGGGGCTAGGGGTGAAGCTTTCTTT. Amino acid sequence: CASSFSGGARGEAFF.

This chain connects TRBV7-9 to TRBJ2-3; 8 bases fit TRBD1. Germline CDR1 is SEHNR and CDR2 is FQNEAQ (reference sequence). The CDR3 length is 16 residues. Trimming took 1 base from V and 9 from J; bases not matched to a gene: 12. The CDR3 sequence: CASSLGVGQVSYTQYF. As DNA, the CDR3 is TGTGCCAGCAGCTTAGGGGTGGGACAGGTCTCCTACACGCAGTATTTT.

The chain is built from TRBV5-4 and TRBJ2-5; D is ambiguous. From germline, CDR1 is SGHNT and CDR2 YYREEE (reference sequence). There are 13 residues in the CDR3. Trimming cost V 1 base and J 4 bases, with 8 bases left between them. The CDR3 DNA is TGTGCCAGCAGCTTGCCTAGTAGAGAGACCCAGTACTTC. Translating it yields CASSLPSRETQYF.

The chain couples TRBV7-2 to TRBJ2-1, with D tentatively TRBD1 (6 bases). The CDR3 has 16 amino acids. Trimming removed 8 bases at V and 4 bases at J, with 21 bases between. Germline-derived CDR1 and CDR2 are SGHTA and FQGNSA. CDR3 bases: TGTGCCAGCCCTCCCCTCTTGGGGGCCGGGTACAATGAGCAGTTCTTC. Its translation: CASPPLLGAGYNEQFF.

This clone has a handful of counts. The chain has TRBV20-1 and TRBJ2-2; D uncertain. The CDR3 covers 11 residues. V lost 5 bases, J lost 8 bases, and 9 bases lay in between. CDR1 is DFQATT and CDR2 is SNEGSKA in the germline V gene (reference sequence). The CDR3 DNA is TGCAGTGCTTACTCCCCGGGGGAGCTGTTTTTT. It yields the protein CSAYSPGELFF.

The CDR3 DNA is TGCGCCAGCAGCGCGGGGACAGCAGATACGCAGTATTTT. It encodes CASSAGTADTQYF. The V gene is TRBV4-3, the J gene TRBJ2-3, with a tentative D call TRBD1 (7 bases). Germline CDR1 LGHNA, CDR2 YSLEER. V lost 5 bases and J 4 bases, leaving 10 bases between the germline ends. The CDR3 length is 13 residues.

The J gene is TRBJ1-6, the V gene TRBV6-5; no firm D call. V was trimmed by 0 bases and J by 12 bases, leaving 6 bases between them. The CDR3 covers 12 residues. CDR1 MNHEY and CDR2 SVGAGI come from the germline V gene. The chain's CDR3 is CASSYSGGPLHF. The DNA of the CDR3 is TGTGCCAGCAGTTACTCAGGCGGACCCCTCCACTTT.

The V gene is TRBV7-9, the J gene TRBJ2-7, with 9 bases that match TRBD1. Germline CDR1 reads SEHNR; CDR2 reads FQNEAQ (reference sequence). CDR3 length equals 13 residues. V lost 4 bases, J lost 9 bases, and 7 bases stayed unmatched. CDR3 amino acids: CASSSTGGEVQYF. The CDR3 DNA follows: TGTGCCAGCAGCTCCACAGGGGGCGAAGTGCAGTACTTC.

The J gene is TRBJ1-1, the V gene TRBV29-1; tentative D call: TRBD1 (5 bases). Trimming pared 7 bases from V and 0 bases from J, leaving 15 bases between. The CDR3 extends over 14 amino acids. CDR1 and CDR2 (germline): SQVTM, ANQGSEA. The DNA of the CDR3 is TGCAGCGCCACACCCCCGGGGCTGAACACTGAAGCTTTCTTT. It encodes CSATPPGLNTEAFF. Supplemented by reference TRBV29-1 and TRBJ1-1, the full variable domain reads SAVISQKPSRDICQRGTSLTIQCQVDSQVTMMFWYRQQPGQSLTLIATANQGSEATYESGFVIDKFPISRPNLTFSTLTVSNMSPEDSSIYLCSATPPGLNTEAFFGQGTRLTVV.

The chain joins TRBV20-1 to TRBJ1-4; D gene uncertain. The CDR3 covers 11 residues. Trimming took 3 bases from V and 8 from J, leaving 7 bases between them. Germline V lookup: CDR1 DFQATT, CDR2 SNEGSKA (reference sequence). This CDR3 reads CSAREGEKLFF. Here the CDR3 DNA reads TGCAGTGCTAGGGAGGGAGAAAAACTGTTTTTT.

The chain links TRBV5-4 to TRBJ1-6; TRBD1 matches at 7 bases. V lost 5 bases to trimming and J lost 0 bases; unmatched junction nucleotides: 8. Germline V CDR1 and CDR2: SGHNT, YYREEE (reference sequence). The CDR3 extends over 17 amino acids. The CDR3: CASRRGGIPSYNSPLHF. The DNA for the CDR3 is TGTGCCAGCAGAAGAGGGGGCATTCCCTCCTATAATTCACCCCTCCACTTT.

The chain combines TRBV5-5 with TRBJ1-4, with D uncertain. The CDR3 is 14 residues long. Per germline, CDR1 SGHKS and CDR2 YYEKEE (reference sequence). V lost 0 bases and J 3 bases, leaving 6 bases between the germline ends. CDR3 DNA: TGTGCCAGCAGCTTGGGGGCCCCTAATGAAAAACTGTTTTTT. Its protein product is CASSLGAPNEKLFF.

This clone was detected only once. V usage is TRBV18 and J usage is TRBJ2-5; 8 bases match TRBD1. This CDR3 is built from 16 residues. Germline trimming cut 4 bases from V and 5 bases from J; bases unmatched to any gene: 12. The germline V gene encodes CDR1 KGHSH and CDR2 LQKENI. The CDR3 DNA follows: TGTGCCAGCTCACTCAGGGTAGGGACAGGCGACGAGACCCAGTACTTC. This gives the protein CASSLRVGTGDETQYF.

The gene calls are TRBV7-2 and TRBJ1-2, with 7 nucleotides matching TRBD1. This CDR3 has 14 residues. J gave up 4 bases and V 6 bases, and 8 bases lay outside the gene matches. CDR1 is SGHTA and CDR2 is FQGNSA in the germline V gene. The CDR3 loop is CASSYSGTVYGYTF. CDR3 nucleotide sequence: TGTGCCAGCAGTTATTCCGGGACAGTCTATGGCTACACCTTC.

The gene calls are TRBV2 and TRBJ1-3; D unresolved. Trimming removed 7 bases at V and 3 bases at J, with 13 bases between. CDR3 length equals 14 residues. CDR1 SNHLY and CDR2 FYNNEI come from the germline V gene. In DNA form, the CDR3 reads TGTGCCAGCACCGGCGGCTGGGGTGGAAACACCATATATTTT. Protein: CASTGGWGGNTIYF.

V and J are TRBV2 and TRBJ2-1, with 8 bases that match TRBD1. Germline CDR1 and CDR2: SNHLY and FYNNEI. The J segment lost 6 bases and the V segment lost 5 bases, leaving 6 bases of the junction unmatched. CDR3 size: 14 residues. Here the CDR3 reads CASSKDRGSNEQFF. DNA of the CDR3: TGTGCCAGCAGTAAAGACAGGGGAAGCAATGAGCAGTTCTTC.

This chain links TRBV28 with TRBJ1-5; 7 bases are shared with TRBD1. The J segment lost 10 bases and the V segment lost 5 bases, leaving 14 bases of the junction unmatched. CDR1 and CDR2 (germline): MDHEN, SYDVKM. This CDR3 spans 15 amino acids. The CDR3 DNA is TGTGCCAGCAGTATACAACAGGGGACCTCAGGACCCCAGCATTTT. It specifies CASSIQQGTSGPQHF. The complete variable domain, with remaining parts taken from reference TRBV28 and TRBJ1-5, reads DVKVTQSSRYLVKRTGEKVFLECVQDMDHENMFWYRQDPGLGLRLIYFSYDVKMKEKGDIPEGYSVSREKKERFSLILESASTNQTSMYLCASSIQQGTSGPQHFGDGTRLSIL.

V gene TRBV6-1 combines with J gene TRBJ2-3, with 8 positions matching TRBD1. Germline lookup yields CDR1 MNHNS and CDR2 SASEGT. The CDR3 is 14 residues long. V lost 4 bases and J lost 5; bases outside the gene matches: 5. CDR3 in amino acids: CASSAQTGEDTQYF. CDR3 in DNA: TGTGCCAGCAGTGCCCAGACAGGGGAAGATACGCAGTATTTT.

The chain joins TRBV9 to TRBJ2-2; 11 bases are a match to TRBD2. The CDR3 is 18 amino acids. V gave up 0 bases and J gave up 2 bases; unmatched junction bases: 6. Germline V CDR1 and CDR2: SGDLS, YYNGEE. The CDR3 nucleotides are TGTGCCAGCAGCGTAGTAGCGGGAGGGCCCCTAAACACCGGGGAGCTGTTTTTT. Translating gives CASSVVAGGPLNTGELFF.